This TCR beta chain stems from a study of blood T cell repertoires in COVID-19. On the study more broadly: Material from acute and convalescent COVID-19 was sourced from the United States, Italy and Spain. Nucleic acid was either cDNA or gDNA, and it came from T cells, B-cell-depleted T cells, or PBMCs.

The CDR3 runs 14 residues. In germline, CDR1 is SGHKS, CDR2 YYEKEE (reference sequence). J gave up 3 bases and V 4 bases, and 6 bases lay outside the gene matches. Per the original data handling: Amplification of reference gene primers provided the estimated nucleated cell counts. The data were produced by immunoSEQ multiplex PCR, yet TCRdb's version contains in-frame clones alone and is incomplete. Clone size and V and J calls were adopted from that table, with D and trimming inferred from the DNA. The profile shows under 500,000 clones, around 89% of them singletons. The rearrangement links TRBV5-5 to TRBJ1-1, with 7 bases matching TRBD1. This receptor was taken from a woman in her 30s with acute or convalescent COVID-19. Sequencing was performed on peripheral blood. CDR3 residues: CASSLGDSYTEAFF. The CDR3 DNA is TGTGCCAGCAGCCTCGGGGACAGTTACACTGAAGCTTTCTTT.